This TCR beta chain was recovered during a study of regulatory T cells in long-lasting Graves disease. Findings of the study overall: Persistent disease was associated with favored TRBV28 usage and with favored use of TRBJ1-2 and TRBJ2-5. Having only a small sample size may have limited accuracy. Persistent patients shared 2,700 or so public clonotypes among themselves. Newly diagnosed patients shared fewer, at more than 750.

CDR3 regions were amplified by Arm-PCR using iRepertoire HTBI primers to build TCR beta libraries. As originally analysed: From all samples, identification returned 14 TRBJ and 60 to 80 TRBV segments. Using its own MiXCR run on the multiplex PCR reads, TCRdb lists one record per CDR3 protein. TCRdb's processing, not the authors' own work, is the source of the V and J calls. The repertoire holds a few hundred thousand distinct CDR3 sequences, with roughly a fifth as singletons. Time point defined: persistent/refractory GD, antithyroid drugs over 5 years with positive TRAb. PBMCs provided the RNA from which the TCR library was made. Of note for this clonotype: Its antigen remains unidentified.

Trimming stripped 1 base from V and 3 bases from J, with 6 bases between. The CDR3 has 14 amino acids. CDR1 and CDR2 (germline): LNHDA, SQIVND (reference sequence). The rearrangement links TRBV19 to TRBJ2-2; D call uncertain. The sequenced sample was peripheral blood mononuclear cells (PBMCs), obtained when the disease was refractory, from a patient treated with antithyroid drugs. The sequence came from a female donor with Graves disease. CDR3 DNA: TGTGCCAGTAGTATAGTCAGGCACACCGGGGAGCTGTTTTTT. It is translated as CASSIVRHTGELFF.